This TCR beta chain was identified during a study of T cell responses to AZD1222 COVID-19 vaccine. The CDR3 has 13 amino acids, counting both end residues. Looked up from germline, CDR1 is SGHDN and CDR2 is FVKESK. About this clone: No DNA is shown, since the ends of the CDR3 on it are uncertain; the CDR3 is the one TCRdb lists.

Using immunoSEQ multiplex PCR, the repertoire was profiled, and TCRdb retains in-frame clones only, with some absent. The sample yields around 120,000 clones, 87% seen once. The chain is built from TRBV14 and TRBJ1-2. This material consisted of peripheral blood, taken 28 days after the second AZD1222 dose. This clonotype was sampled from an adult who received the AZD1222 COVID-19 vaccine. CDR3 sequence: CASSPRFGNGYTF.